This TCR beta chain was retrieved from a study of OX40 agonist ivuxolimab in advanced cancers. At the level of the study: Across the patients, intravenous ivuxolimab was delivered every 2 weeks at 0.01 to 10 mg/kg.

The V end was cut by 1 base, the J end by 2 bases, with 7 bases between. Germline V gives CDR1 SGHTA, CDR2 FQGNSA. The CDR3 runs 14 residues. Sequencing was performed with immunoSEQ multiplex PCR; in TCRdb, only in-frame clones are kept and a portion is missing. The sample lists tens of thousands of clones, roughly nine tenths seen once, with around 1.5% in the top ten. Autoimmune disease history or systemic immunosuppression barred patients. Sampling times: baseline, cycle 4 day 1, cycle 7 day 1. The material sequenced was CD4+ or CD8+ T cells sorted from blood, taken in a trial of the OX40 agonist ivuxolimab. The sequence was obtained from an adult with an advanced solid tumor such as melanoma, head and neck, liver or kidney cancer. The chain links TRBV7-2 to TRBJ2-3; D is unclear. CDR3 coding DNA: TGTGCCAGCAGCTTAGTTGCCGACACAGATACGCAGTATTTT. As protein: CASSLVADTDTQYF.